The sequence of this T cell receptor beta chain was determined in a study of CD8 T cells in Susac syndrome. Points from the study as a whole: By the study's own acknowledgment, its TCR sequencing and HLA analysis included relatively few individuals.

The sequenced target, TCR beta, came from blood CD8+ and CD4+ T cells. TEMRA cells underwent FACS enrichment and CD8+ and CD4+ T cells underwent negative isolation. Trimming cost V 5 bases and J 1 base; bases outside gene matches: 4. CDR1 is SQVTM, CDR2 ANQGSEA, per germline. The CDR3 is 13 residues long. Notes on this clonotype: What it recognizes is unknown.

An amount of RNA that ranged from roughly 0.45 to 1 ug was reverse transcribed with random hexamers. A multiplex approach, immunoSEQ multiplex PCR, amplified TCR beta CDR3 across 54 Vbeta and 13 Jbeta. MiXCR was run by TCRdb on the immunoSEQ multiplex PCR reads, yielding one entry per CDR3 protein. The sample includes some 90,000 distinct CDR3 sequences, roughly 93% seen only once; the top ten take 0.25% to 0.4%. The gene calls are TRBV29-1 and TRBJ1-2, with TRBD1 identical over 7 bases. This TCR was recovered from a human donor in good health. The sequencing sample was made of CD8+ T cells from PBMCs. The CDR3 DNA sequence: TGCAGCGTTCCAGGGGGGCTTAACTATGGCTACACCTTC. Amino acids: CSVPGGLNYGYTF.